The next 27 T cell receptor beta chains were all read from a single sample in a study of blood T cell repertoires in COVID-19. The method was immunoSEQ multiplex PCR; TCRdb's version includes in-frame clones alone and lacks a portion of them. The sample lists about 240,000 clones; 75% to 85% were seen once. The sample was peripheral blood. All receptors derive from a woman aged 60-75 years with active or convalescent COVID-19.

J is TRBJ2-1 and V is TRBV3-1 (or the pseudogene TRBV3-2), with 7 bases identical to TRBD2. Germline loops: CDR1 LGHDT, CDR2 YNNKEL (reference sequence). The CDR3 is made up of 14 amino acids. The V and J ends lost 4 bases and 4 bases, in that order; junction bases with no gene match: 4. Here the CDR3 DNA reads TGTGCCAGCAGCCCCCAGCGGGGATACAATGAGCAGTTCTTC. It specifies CASSPQRGYNEQFF.

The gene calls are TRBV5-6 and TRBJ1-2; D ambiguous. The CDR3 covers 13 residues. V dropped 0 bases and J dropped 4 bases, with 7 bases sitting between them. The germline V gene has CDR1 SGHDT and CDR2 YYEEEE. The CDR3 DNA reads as TGTGCCAGCAGCTTGGAGCGGGGCTATGGCTACACCTTC. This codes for CASSLERGYGYTF.

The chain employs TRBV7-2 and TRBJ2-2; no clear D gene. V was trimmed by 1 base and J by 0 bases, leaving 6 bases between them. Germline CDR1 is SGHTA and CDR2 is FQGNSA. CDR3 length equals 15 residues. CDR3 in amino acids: CASSLVNSNTGELFF. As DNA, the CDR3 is TGTGCCAGCAGCTTAGTTAACTCGAACACCGGGGAGCTGTTTTTT.

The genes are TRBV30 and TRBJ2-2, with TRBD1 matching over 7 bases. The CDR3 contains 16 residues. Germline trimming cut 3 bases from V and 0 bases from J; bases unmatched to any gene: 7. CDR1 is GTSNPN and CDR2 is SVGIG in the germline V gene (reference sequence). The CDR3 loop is CAWRRGQPANTGELFF. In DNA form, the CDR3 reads TGTGCCTGGAGGAGGGGGCAACCCGCGAACACCGGGGAGCTGTTTTTT.

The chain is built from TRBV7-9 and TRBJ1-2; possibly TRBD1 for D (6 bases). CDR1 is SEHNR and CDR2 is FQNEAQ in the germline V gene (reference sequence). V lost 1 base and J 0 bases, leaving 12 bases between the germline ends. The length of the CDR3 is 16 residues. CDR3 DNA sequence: TGTGCCAGCAGCTTAGGGGGGACACAGACTAACTATGGCTACACCTTC. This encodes CASSLGGTQTNYGYTF.

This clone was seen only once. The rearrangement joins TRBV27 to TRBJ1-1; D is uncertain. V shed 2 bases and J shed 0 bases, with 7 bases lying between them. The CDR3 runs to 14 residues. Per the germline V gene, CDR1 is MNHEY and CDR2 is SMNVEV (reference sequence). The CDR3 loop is CASSLHGLNTEAFF. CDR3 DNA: TGTGCCAGCAGTTTACATGGCCTGAACACTGAAGCTTTCTTT.

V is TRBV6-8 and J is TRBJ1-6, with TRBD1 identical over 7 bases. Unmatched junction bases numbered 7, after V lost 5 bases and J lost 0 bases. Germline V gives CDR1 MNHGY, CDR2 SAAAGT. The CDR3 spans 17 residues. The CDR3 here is CASSGDREDSYNSPLHF. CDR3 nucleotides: TGTGCCAGCAGTGGAGACAGGGAGGACTCCTATAATTCACCCCTCCACTTT.

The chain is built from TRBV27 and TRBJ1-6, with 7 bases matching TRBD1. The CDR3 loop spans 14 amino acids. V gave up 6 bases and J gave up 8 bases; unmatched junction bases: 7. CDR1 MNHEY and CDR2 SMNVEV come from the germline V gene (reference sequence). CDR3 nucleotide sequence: TGTGCCAGCAGGACAGGGCTGGAGGATTCACCCCTCCACTTT. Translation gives CASRTGLEDSPLHF.

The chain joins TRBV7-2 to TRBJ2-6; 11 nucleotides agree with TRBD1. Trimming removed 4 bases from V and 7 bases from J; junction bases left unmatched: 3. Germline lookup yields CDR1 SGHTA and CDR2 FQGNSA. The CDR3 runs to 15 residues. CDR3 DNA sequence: TGTGCCAGCAGCTATGGGACAGGGGGAGCCAACGTCCTGACTTTC. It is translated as CASSYGTGGANVLTF.

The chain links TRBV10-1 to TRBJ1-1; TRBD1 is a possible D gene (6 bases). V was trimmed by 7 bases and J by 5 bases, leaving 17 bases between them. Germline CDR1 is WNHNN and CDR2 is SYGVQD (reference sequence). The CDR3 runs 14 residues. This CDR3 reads CASKIHRAATEAFF. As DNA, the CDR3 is TGCGCCAGCAAAATTCACAGGGCTGCGACTGAAGCTTTCTTT.

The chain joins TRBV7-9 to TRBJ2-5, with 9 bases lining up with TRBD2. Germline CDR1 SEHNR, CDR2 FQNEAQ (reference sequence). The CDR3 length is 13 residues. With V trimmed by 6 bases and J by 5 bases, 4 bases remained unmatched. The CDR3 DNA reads TGTGCCAGCAGACCAGGACTAGCGGAGACCCAGTACTTC. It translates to CASRPGLAETQYF.

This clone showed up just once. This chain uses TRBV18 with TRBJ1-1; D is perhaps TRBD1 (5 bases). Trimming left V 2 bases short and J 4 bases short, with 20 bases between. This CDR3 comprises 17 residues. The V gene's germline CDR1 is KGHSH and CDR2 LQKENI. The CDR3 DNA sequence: TGTGCCAGCTCACCAATCGTTGGGGGTGCGCGGGGCACTGAAGCTTTCTTT. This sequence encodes CASSPIVGGARGTEAFF.

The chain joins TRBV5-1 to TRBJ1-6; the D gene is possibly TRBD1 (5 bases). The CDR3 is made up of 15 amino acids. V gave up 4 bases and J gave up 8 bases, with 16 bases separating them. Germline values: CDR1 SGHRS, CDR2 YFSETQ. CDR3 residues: CASSQGRWEDSPLHF. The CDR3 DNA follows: TGCGCCAGCAGCCAGGGACGTTGGGAGGATTCACCCCTCCACTTT.

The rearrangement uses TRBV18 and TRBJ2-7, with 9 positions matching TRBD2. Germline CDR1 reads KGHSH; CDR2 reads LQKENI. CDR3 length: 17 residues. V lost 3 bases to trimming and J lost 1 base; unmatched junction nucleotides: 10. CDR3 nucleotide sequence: TGTGCCAGCTCACCGACGGCGGGGGGGCTTCTTTCCTACGAGCAGTACTTC. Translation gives CASSPTAGGLLSYEQYF.

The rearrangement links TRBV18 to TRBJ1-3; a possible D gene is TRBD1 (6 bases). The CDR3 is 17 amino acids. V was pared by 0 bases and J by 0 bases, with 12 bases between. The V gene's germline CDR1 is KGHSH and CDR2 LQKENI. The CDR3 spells CASSPPGRTDSGNTIYF. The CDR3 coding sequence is TGTGCCAGCTCACCACCGGGCCGGACAGACTCTGGAAACACCATATATTTT.

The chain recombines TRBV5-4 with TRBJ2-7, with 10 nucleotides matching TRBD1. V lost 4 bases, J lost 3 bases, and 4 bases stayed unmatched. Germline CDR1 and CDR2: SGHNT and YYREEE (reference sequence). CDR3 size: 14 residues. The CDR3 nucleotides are TGTGCCAGCAGCCCGGGACAGGGGATCTACGAGCAGTACTTC. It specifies CASSPGQGIYEQYF.

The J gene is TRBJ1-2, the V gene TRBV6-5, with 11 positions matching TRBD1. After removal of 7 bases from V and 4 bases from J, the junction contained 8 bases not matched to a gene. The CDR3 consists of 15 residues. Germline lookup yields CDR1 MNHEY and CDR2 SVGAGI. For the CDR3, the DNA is TGTGCCAGCAAACCCGGGACAGGGGGTTCCTATGGCTACACCTTC. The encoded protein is CASKPGTGGSYGYTF.

CDR3: CASTRGDLYNSPLHF. As DNA, the CDR3 is TGTGCCAGCACCCGGGGGGACCTCTATAATTCACCCCTCCACTTT. This chain uses TRBV28 with TRBJ1-6; D possibly corresponds to TRBD1 (5 bases). Trimming cost V 7 bases and J 3 bases, with 13 bases left between them. Germline values: CDR1 MDHEN, CDR2 SYDVKM. The CDR3 covers 15 residues.

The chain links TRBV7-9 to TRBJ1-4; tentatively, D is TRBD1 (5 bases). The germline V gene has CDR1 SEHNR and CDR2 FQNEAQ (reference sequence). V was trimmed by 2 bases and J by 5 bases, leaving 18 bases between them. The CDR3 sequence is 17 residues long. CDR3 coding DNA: TGTGCCAGCAGCTTAAAAGCAGGGCAGGGTGACAATGAAAAACTGTTTTTT. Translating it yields CASSLKAGQGDNEKLFF. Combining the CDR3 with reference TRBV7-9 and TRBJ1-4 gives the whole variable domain DTGVSQNPRHKITKRGQNVTFRCDPISEHNRLYWYRQTLGQGPEFLTYFQNEAQLEKSRLLSDRFSAERPKGSFSTLEIQRTEQGDSAMYLCASSLKAGQGDNEKLFFGSGTQLSVL.

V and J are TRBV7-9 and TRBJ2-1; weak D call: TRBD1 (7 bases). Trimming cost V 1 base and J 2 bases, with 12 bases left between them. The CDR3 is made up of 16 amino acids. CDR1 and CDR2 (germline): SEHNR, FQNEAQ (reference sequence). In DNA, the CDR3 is TGTGCCAGCAGCTTAGGGCAGGGGGGCGCCTACAATGAGCAGTTCTTC. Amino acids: CASSLGQGGAYNEQFF.

CDR3 nucleotides: TGCAGTGGTACAGGGCTCGAGACCCAGTACTTC. This encodes CSGTGLETQYF. This rearrangement joins TRBV20-1 to TRBJ2-5, with D possibly matching TRBD1 (6 bases). This CDR3 is 11 amino acids long. CDR1 is DFQATT, CDR2 SNEGSKA, per germline (reference sequence). The ends were cut back, 7 bases at V and 5 bases at J, with 11 bases in the middle.

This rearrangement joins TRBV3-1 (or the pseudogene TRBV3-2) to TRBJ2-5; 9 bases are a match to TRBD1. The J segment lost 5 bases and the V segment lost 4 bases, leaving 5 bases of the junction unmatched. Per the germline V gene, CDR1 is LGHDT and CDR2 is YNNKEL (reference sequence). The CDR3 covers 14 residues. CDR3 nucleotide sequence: TGTGCCAGCAGCCGCCAACAGGGGGCTGAGACCCAGTACTTC. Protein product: CASSRQQGAETQYF.

The CDR3 reads CASRGDRVGTEAFF. CDR3 bases: TGTGCCAGCAGGGGGGACAGGGTGGGAACTGAAGCTTTCTTT. V gene TRBV2 combines with J gene TRBJ1-1, with 9 bases identical to TRBD1. The CDR3 length is 14 residues. Germline loops: CDR1 SNHLY, CDR2 FYNNEI. V trimming: 6 bases; J trimming: 5 bases; junction bases outside the gene matches: 7.

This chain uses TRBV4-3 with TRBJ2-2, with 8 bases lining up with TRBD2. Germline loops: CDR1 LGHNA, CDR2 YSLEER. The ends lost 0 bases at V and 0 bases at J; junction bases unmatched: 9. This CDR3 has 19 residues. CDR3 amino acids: CASSQDRVRGDANTGELFF. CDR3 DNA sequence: TGCGCCAGCAGCCAAGATCGGGTGCGGGGGGACGCGAACACCGGGGAGCTGTTTTTT.

The CDR3 loop is CASSESRSTSYGYTF. CDR3 DNA sequence: TGCGCCAGCAGTGAGTCGAGGTCCACCTCCTATGGCTACACCTTC. The V gene is TRBV10-1, the J gene TRBJ1-2; D not certain. Trimming pared 0 bases from V and 4 bases from J, leaving 12 bases between. This CDR3 has 15 amino acids. From germline, CDR1 is WNHNN and CDR2 SYGVQD (reference sequence).

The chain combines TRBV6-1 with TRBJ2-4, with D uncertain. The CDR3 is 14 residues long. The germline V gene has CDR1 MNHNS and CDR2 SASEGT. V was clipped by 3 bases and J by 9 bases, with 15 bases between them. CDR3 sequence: CASSDPVTRAIQYF. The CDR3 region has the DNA TGTGCCAGCAGTGACCCCGTTACGAGAGCCATTCAGTACTTC.

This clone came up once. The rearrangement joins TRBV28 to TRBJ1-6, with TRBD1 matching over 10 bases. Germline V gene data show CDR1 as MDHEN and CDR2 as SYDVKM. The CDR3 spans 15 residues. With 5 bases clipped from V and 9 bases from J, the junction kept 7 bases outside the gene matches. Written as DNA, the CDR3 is TGTGCCAGCAGTACCCCGACAGGGGGCATTTCACCCCTCCACTTT. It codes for CASSTPTGGISPLHF.